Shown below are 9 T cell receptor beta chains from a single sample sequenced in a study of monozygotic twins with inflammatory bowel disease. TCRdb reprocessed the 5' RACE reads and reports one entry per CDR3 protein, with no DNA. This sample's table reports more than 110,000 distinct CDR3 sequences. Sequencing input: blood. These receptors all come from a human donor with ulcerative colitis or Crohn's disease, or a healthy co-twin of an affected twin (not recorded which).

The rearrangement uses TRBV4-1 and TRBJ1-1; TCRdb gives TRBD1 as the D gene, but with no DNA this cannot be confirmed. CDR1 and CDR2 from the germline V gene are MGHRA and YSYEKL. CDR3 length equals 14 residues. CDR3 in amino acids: CASSPGTHNTEAFF.

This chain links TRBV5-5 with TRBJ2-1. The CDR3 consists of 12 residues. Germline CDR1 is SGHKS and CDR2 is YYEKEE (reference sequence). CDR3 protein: CASSLDLIEQFF.

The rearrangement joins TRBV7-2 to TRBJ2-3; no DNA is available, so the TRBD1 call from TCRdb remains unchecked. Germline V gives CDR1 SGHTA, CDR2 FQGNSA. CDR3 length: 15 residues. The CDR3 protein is CASSSRTVVTDTQYF.

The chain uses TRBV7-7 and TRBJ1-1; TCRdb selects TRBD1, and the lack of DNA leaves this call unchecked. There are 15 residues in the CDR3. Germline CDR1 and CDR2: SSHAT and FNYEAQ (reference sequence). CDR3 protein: CASSSPGRNNTEAFF.

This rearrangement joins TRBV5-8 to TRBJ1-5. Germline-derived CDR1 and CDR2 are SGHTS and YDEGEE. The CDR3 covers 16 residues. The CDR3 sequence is CASSFGQMNSNQPQHF.

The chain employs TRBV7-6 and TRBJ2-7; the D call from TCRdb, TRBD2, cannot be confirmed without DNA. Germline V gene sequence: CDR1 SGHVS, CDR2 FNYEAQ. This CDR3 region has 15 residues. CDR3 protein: CASRFRTSGSYEQYF.

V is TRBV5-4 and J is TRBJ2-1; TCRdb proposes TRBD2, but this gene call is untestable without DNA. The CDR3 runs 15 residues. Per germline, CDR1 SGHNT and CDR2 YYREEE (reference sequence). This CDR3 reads CASSLAGLSANEQFF. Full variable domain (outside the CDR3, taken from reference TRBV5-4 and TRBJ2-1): ETGVTQSPTHLIKTRGQQVTLRCSSQSGHNTVSWYQQALGQGPQFIFQYYREEENGRGNFPPRFSGLQFPNYSSELNVNALELDDSALYLCASSLAGLSANEQFFGPGTRLTVL.

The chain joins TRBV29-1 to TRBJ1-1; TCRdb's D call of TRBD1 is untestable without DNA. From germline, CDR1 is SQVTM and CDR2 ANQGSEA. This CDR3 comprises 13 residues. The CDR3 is CSVVRGGNTEAFF.

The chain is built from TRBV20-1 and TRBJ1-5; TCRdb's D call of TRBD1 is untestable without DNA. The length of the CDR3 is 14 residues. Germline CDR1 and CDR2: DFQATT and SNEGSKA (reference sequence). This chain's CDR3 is CSARQGNGNQPQHF.